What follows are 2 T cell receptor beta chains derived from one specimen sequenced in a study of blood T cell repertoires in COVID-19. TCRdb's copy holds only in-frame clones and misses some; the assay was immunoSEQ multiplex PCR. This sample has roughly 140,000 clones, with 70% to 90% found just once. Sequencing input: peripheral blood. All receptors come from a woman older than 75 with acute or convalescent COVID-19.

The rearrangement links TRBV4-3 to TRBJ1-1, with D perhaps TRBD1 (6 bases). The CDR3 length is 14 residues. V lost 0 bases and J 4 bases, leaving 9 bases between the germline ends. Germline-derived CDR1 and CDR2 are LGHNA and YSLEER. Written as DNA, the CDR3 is TGCGCCAGCAGCCAAGAGGTCAGGGGCACTGAAGCTTTCTTT. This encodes CASSQEVRGTEAFF.

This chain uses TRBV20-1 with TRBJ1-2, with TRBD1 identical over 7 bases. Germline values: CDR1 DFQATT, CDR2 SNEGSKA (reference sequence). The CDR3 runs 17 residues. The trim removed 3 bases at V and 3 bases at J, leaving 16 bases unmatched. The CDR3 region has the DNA TGCAGTGCTAGTGAGGGGGCTACTAGGGGTACTTACTATGGCTACACCTTC. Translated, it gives CSASEGATRGTYYGYTF.